A selection of T cell receptor beta chains follows, all from one sample in a study of T cells in Graves' hyperthyroidism and ophthalmopathy. One entry per CDR3 protein results from TCRdb running MiXCR on the multiplex PCR reads. The sample includes hundreds of thousands of distinct CDR3 sequences, approximately 40% of them seen just once. Sequencing input: blood. The source is a man aged 18 to 29 with Graves' hyperthyroidism. Both conserved end residues are part of each CDR3. The order of the fields is CDR3 protein, CDR3 DNA, clone size, V gene, D gene, CDR3 length, J gene. The D gene is left open where the match is weak. Clone size is not always given. Where it is, it says once, few, many or a class for expanded clones.

CASRPGTDNSPLHF | TGTGCCAGCAGGCCCGGGACAGATAATTCACCCCTCCACTTT | many | TRBV12-3/TRBV12-4 | TRBD1 | 14 | TRBJ1-6
CASSPRGQAGHPAYEQYF | TGTGCCAGCAGCCCCCGAGGGCAAGCAGGCCACCCGGCGTACGAGCAGTACTTC | few | TRBV7-9 | - | 18 | TRBJ2-7
CASGGGGGDETQYF | TGTGCCAGCGGCGGCGGGGGGGGGGATGAGACCCAGTACTTC | - | TRBV6-6 | TRBD2 | 14 | TRBJ2-5
CATPLFLPNTEAFF | TGTGCCACCCCGCTCTTCCTACCGAACACTGAAGCTTTCTTT | - | TRBV7-8 | - | 14 | TRBJ1-1
CSDKQASTNEKLFF | TGCAGCGATAAACAGGCCTCCACTAATGAAAAACTGTTTTTT | many | TRBV29-1 | - | 14 | TRBJ1-4
CASSSIPGLRNTEAFF | TGTGCCAGCAGCTCCATCCCGGGACTTCGGAACACTGAAGCTTTCTTT | many | TRBV7-2 | - | 16 | TRBJ1-1
CASSFPGPAYEQYF | TGTGCCAGCAGCTTCCCGGGGCCCGCCTACGAGCAGTACTTC | few | TRBV7-9 | - | 14 | TRBJ2-7
CASSLGELSGNTIYF | TGTGCCAGCAGCTTAGGAGAGCTCTCTGGAAACACCATATATTTT | - | TRBV9 | - | 15 | TRBJ1-3
CSARQGSRYTF | TGCAGTGCCCGACAGGGATCTCGCTACACCTTC | - | TRBV20-1 | TRBD1 | 11 | TRBJ1-2
CASSWGPGASYEQYF | TGCGCCAGCAGCTGGGGACCGGGAGCCTCCTACGAGCAGTACTTC | few | TRBV5-1 | - | 15 | TRBJ2-7
CASSLRDQNEKLFF | TGTGCCAGCAGTTTAAGGGACCAAAATGAAAAACTGTTTTTT | many | TRBV25-1 | - | 14 | TRBJ1-4
CASSQDVLAGGQWKTQYF | TGTGCCAGCAGCCAAGATGTACTAGCGGGGGGGCAGTGGAAGACCCAGTACTTC | few | TRBV4-2 | TRBD2 | 18 | TRBJ2-5
CASSVVRGKTEAFF | TGTGCCAGCAGCGTAGTCCGGGGGAAGACTGAAGCTTTCTTT | - | TRBV9 | - | 14 | TRBJ1-1
CASSQDPLAYEQYF | TGCGCCAGCAGCCAAGATCCGTTGGCCTACGAGCAGTACTTC | - | TRBV4-1 | - | 14 | TRBJ2-7
CATSGLGDTQYF | TGTGCCACCAGCGGGCTAGGGGATACGCAGTATTTT | - | TRBV10-3 | - | 12 | TRBJ2-3
CSARVPNRALGQPQHF | TGCAGTGCTAGAGTCCCCAACCGGGCTCTCGGTCAGCCCCAGCATTTT | - | TRBV20-1 | - | 16 | TRBJ1-5
CSSQTLSYGYTF | TGCAGCAGTCAGACTCTAAGCTATGGCTACACCTTC | once | TRBV29-1 | - | 12 | TRBJ1-2
CASSYPIETIQETQYF | TGTGCCAGCAGTTACCCGATCGAGACTATCCAAGAGACCCAGTACTTC | few | TRBV6-6 | - | 16 | TRBJ2-5
CASSPGQGVEAFF | TGTGCCAGCAGTCCGGGACAGGGAGTTGAAGCTTTCTTT | many | TRBV12-3/TRBV12-4 | TRBD1 | 13 | TRBJ1-1
CASSGLKRGEQYF | TGTGCCAGCAGTGGGTTAAAGAGAGGCGAGCAGTACTTC | - | TRBV12-3/TRBV12-4 | - | 13 | TRBJ2-7
CASSLSAYTEAFF | TGTGCCAGCAGCTTATCGGCGTACACTGAAGCTTTCTTT | many | TRBV7-6 | - | 13 | TRBJ1-1
CASSQDGLGGNTIYF | TGTGCCAGCAGCCAAGACGGCCTGGGGGGAAACACCATATATTTT | few | TRBV14 | - | 15 | TRBJ1-3
CASSQDSQTQYF | TGTGCCAGCAGCCAAGATTCCCAGACCCAGTACTTC | many | TRBV4-2 | - | 12 | TRBJ2-5
CASSDLSYEQYF | TGTGCCAGCAGCGACCTATCCTACGAGCAGTACTTC | many | TRBV2 | - | 12 | TRBJ2-7
CSASSEGVYSNQPQHF | TGCAGTGCTAGTTCGGAGGGGGTGTATAGCAATCAGCCCCAGCATTTT | - | TRBV20-1 | - | 16 | TRBJ1-5
CASSLGPGLASTGELFF | TGCGCCAGCAGCTTGGGACCGGGACTAGCGAGCACCGGGGAGCTGTTTTTT | few | TRBV5-1 | TRBD2 | 17 | TRBJ2-2
CASSPWTGSGPEAFF | TGTGCCAGCAGCCCATGGACAGGGTCGGGTCCTGAAGCTTTCTTT | - | TRBV9 | TRBD1 | 15 | TRBJ1-1
CASSLAMRGVSQPQHF | TGTGCCAGCAGCTTAGCAATGAGGGGGGTGAGTCAGCCCCAGCATTTT | many | TRBV7-8 | - | 16 | TRBJ1-5
CAISDSGSSNEQFF | TGTGCCATCAGTGACAGCGGGAGCTCCAATGAGCAGTTCTTC | - | TRBV10-3 | TRBD2 | 14 | TRBJ2-1
CASSRTGGANQPQHF | TGTGCCAGCAGCCGAACAGGGGGCGCGAATCAGCCCCAGCATTTT | - | TRBV6-5 | TRBD1 | 15 | TRBJ1-5
CASSYSIAENTEAFF | TGTGCCAGCAGTTACTCGATAGCCGAGAACACTGAAGCTTTCTTT | few | TRBV6-5 | - | 15 | TRBJ1-1